The 18 T cell receptor beta chains below were found in one sample sequenced in a study of early T cells in non-severe SARS-CoV-2 infection (dated by TCRdb to 2020 to 2022). Receptors were amplified or captured by 5' RACE. Sequencing instrument: NextSeq 500. TCRdb took the public reads, trimmed them with fastp at Q25, ran MiXCR for clone calling and kept in-frame beta chains. All rows with the same CDR3 protein become a single entry with the most common DNA and genes. The sample table records approximately 63,000 distinct CDR3 sequences; 4.5% to 7.5% of these occur just once. Together, the top ten hold approximately 3.6% of the sample. The sequenced sample was whole blood, obtained at baseline. Every receptor here comes from an adult who was a healthcare worker with PCR-confirmed SARS-CoV-2 infection or an uninfected control (not recorded which).

This clonotype showed up just a few times. The rearrangement links TRBV29-1 to TRBJ2-5; the match to TRBD1 covers 7 bases. Germline CDR1 reads SQVTM; CDR2 reads ANQGSEA. The CDR3 extends over 14 amino acids. V lost 8 bases to trimming and J lost 1 base; unmatched junction nucleotides: 10. CDR3 in amino acids: CSSSSGQLQETQYF. The CDR3 DNA sequence: TGCAGCTCCTCATCGGGACAGCTCCAAGAGACCCAGTACTTC. The complete variable domain, with remaining parts taken from reference TRBV29-1 and TRBJ2-5, reads SAVISQKPSRDICQRGTSLTIQCQVDSQVTMMFWYRQQPGQSLTLIATANQGSEATYESGFVIDKFPISRPNLTFSTLTVSNMSPEDSSIYLCSSSSGQLQETQYFGPGTRLLVL.

This clonotype was picked up many times. The chain uses TRBV28 and TRBJ1-2; D might be TRBD1 (5 bases). This CDR3 contains 13 residues. Trimming left V 2 bases short and J 4 bases short, with 8 bases between. Germline CDR1 is MDHEN and CDR2 is SYDVKM. CDR3 nucleotides: TGTGCCAGCAGTTTACCAGGGCCCTATGGCTACACCTTC. Residues: CASSLPGPYGYTF.

The rearrangement joins TRBV7-9 to TRBJ2-1; TRBD2 is a possible D gene (6 bases). The germline V gene has CDR1 SEHNR and CDR2 FQNEAQ (reference sequence). CDR3 length equals 14 residues. Trimming shortened V by 5 bases and J by 6 bases, and 14 bases separated the two germline ends. The CDR3 sequence: CASSGFGTFNEQFF. CDR3 nucleotides: TGTGCCAGCAGCGGATTCGGGACTTTCAATGAGCAGTTCTTC.

This clonotype was recorded a few times. The chain carries TRBV24-1 and TRBJ1-2, with a possible D match to TRBD1 (6 bases). The CDR3 extends over 14 amino acids. In germline, CDR1 is KGHDR, CDR2 SFDVKD. The V end lost 12 bases, the J end lost 8 bases, and 24 bases lay between the germline ends. The CDR3 DNA sequence: TGTGCCTCCTCAGTCGGGGGGGCCCTCACCGGCTACACCTTC. Its translation is CASSVGGALTGYTF.

This clonotype was counted many times. This chain joins TRBV3-2 and TRBJ2-1; the table names TRBD1, a call not compared with the DNA. TRBV3-2 is a pseudogene segment. The CDR3 has 17 amino acids. Here the CDR3 reads CASRGVTPGPGVDEQFF. CDR3 nucleotide sequence: TGTGCCAGCAGAGGAGTTACTCCGGGACCTGGGGTCGATGAGCAGTTCTTC.

In its sample, this clonotype was seen many times. The chain links TRBV6-2 or TRBV6-3 to TRBJ2-2; D call uncertain. The V and J ends lost 3 bases and 0 bases respectively, with 2 bases between them. The CDR3 totals 13 residues. Germline V CDR1 and CDR2: MNHEY, SVGEGT. CDR3 sequence reads: CASSYTNTGELFF. For the CDR3, the DNA is TGTGCCAGCAGTTATACGAACACCGGGGAGCTGTTTTTT.

This clonotype was found a few times. This CDR3 is CASSTGTQNSPLHF. CDR3 DNA: TGTGCCAGCTCTACCGGGACGCAGAATTCACCCCTCCACTTT. The chain has TRBV18 and TRBJ1-6; tentative D call: TRBD1 (5 bases). Trimming pared 6 bases from V and 7 bases from J, leaving 13 bases between. Germline loops: CDR1 KGHSH, CDR2 LQKENI. The CDR3 is made up of 14 amino acids. The whole variable domain, remainder taken from reference TRBV18 and TRBJ1-6, is NAGVMQNPRHLVRRRGQEARLRCSPMKGHSHVYWYRQLPEEGLKFMVYLQKENIIDESGMPKERFSAEFPKEGPSILRIQQVVRGDSAAYFCASSTGTQNSPLHFGNGTRLTVT.

This clonotype has at least ten counts. The rearrangement joins TRBV9 to TRBJ2-4; D tentatively fits TRBD1 or TRBD2 (5 bases each). The length of the CDR3 is 13 residues. Germline CDR1 SGDLS, CDR2 YYNGEE. V was shortened by 8 bases and J by 0 bases, with 9 bases between the two germline ends. The CDR3 here is CASGGVAKNIQYF. The CDR3 bases are TGTGCCAGTGGGGGAGTAGCCAAAAACATTCAGTACTTC.

The chain recombines TRBV7-2 with TRBJ2-1; D gene uncertain. The germline CDR1 and CDR2 sequences are SGHTA and FQGNSA. With 5 bases removed from V and 5 bases from J, the gap between germline ends came to 13 bases. The CDR3 loop spans 14 amino acids. CDR3 protein: CASSPAVANNEQFF. The CDR3, as DNA: TGTGCCAGCAGCCCTGCGGTCGCTAACAATGAGCAGTTCTTC.

The table lists this clonotype with many counts. CDR3 sequence: CASSWVGQSYEQYF. CDR3 DNA: TGTGCCAGCAGTTGGGTTGGACAGTCCTACGAGCAGTACTTC. This chain uses TRBV28 with TRBJ2-7; maybe TRBD1 (6 bases). Deletions cut 4 bases from V and 1 base from J, with 11 bases between. Germline V gene lookup returns CDR1 MDHEN and CDR2 SYDVKM. The length of the CDR3 is 14 residues.

This clonotype was seen ten or more times. The rearrangement links TRBV28 to TRBJ1-1; D unclear. CDR3 length: 13 residues. Germline V gene sequence: CDR1 MDHEN, CDR2 SYDVKM. Trimming removed 3 bases from V and 1 base from J, with 6 bases in between. The CDR3 spells CASSLAANTEAFF. Here the CDR3 DNA reads TGTGCCAGCAGTTTGGCAGCGAACACTGAAGCTTTCTTT. Full variable domain (rest looked up from reference TRBV28 and TRBJ1-1): DVKVTQSSRYLVKRTGEKVFLECVQDMDHENMFWYRQDPGLGLRLIYFSYDVKMKEKGDIPEGYSVSREKKERFSLILESASTNQTSMYLCASSLAANTEAFFGQGTRLTVV.

This rearrangement joins TRBV5-1 to TRBJ2-5, with TRBD1 as a possible D gene (6 bases). The V gene's germline CDR1 is SGHRS and CDR2 YFSETQ. The CDR3 contains 13 residues. Trimming removed 2 bases from V and 5 bases from J, with 10 bases in between. The CDR3 sequence is CASSFTGMETQYF. The CDR3 bases are TGCGCCAGCAGCTTCACAGGGATGGAGACCCAGTACTTC.

The sample holds a few counts of this clonotype. The rearrangement links TRBV30 to TRBJ1-2, with D possibly TRBD1 on 5 matching bases. Germline V gene lookup returns CDR1 GTSNPN and CDR2 SVGIG (reference sequence). V lost 3 bases to trimming and J lost 7 bases, with 12 bases between them. The CDR3 extends over 12 amino acids. The CDR3 sequence: CAWSAGFRGYTF. CDR3 DNA sequence: TGTGCCTGGAGCGCAGGGTTTCGTGGCTACACCTTC.

This clonotype was detected many times. The rearrangement links TRBV28 to TRBJ2-5, with 8 bases that match TRBD2. In germline, CDR1 is MDHEN, CDR2 SYDVKM. This CDR3 contains 15 residues. The J segment lost 3 bases and the V segment lost 4 bases, leaving 7 bases of the junction unmatched. The CDR3 DNA reads as TGTGCCAGCAGTTCACCCGGGGGGGGAGAAGAGACCCAGTACTTC. Translated: CASSSPGGGEETQYF.

The chain has TRBV4-1 and TRBJ1-6; TRBD1 agrees at 7 bases. V was clipped by 3 bases and J by 4 bases; unmatched bases: 15. The CDR3 consists of 19 residues. CDR1 and CDR2 (germline): MGHRA, YSYEKL. CDR3 amino acids: CASSQRQPNRGIYNSPLHF. The CDR3 DNA reads TGCGCCAGCAGCCAGCGCCAACCAAACAGGGGCATATATAATTCACCCCTCCACTTT.

This clonotype was counted a few times. The gene calls are TRBV7-8 and TRBJ2-1, with D tentatively TRBD1 (6 bases). Germline V gives CDR1 SGHVS, CDR2 FQNEAQ. The ends were cut back, 5 bases at V and 0 bases at J, with 14 bases in the middle. CDR3 length: 16 amino acids. The CDR3 protein is CASSPYRVGSYNEQFF. The CDR3 nucleotides are TGTGCCAGCAGCCCCTACAGGGTCGGCTCCTACAATGAGCAGTTCTTC.

The genes are TRBV5-1 and TRBJ1-1, with D unresolved. CDR3 size: 14 residues. CDR1 is SGHRS, CDR2 YFSETQ, per germline. Trimming took 0 bases from V and 3 from J, leaving 9 bases between them. The CDR3 DNA is TGCGCCAGCAGCTTGGGAGCGGGAGACACTGAAGCTTTCTTT. This gives the protein CASSLGAGDTEAFF. The full variable domain, with the rest looked up from reference TRBV5-1 and TRBJ1-1, is KAGVTQTPRYLIKTRGQQVTLSCSPISGHRSVSWYQQTPGQGLQFLFEYFSETQRNKGNFPGRFSGRQFSNSRSEMNVSTLELGDSALYLCASSLGAGDTEAFFGQGTRLTVV.

This clonotype was observed a few times. The junction departs from germline at one end; a sequencing error may be responsible. The J gene is TRBJ2-7, the V gene TRBV7-2; TRBD2 is a possible D gene (5 bases). In germline, CDR1 is SGHTA, CDR2 FQGNSA. The CDR3 sequence is 13 residues long. CDR3 residues: CASSLERQYEQYF. CDR3 DNA sequence: TGTGCCAGCAGCTTAGAGCGGCAGTACGAGCAGTACTTT.